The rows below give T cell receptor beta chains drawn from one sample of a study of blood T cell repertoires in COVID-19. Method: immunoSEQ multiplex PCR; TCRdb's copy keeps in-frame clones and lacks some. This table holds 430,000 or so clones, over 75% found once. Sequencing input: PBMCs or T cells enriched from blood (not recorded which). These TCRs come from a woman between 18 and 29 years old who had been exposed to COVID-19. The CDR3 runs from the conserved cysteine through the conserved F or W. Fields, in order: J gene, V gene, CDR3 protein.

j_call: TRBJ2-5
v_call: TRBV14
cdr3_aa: CASSQDSPSGLSETQYF

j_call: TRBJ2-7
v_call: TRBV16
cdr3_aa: CASSQSLGLAGGLHEQYF

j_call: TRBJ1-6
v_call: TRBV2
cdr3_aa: CASSTETSPLHF

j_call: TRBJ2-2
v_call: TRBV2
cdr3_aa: CASRREHANTGELFF

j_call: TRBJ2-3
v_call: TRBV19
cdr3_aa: CASTPTESTDTQYF

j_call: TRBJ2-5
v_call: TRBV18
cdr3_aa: CASKRTRGVEETQYF

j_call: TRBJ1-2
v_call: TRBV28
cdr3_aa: CASSLSRGRNYGYTF

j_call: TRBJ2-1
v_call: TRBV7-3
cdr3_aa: CASSLGGLNEQFF

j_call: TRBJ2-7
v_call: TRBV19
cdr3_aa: CASSLSPGQGNEGTYEQYF

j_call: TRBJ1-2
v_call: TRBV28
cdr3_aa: CASSLRELGYGYTF

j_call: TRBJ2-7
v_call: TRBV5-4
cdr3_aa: CASSLSNYEQYF

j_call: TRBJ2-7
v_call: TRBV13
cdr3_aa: CASSLALGEQYF

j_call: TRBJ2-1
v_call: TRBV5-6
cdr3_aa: CASSSAGGGEQFF

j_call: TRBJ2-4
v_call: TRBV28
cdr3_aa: CASSFSGRAPYF

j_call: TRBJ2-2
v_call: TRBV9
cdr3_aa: CASSVGLSPGELFF

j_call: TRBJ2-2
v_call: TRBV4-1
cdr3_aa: CASSQLIAGVWTGELFF

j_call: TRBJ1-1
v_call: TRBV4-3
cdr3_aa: CASSQDGGAYEAFF

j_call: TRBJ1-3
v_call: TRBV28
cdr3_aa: CASSSPAGGSGNTIYF